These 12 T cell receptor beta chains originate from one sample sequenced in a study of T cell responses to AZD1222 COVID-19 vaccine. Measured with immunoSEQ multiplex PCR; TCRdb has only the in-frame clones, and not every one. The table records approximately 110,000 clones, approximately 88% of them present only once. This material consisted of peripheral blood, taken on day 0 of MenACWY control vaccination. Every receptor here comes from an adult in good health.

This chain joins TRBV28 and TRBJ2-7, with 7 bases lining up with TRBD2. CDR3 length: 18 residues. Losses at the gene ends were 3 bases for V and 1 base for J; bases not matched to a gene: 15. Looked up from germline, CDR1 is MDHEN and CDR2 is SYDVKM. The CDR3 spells CASSFLTSKTPLSYEQYF. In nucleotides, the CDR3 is TGTGCCAGCAGTTTTCTGACTAGCAAGACCCCTTTATCCTACGAGCAGTACTTC.

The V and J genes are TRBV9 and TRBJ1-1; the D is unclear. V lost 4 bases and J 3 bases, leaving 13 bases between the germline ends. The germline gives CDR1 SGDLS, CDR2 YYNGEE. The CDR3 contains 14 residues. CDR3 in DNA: TGTGCCAGCAGCCGGGAGACATGGGACACTGAAGCTTTCTTT. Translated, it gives CASSRETWDTEAFF.

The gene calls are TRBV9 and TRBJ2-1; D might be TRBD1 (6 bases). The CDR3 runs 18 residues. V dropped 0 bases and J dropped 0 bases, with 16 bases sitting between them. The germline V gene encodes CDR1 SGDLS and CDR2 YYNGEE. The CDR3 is CASSVDGGPPYSYNEQFF. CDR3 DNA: TGTGCCAGCAGCGTAGATGGGGGCCCACCTTACTCCTACAATGAGCAGTTCTTC.

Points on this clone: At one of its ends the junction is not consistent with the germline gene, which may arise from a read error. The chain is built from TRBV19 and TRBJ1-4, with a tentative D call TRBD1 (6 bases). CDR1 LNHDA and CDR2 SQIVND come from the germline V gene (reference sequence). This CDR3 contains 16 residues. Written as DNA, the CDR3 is TGTGCCAGTAGTATAGGCTCAACAGGGTCTAACGAAAAACTGTTTTTT. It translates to CASSIGSTGSNEKLFF.

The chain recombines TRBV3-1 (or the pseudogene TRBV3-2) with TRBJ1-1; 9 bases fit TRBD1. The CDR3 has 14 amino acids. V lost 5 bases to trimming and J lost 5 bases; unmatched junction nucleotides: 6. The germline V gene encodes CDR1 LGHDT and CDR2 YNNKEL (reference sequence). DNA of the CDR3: TGTGCCAGCAGCAACCGGGACAGGGTGACTGAAGCTTTCTTT. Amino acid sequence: CASSNRDRVTEAFF.

The DNA of the CDR3 is TGTGCCAGCAGCAAGGACAGGGGCATGTACAATGAGCAGTTCTTC. Translation gives CASSKDRGMYNEQFF. V and J are TRBV7-8 and TRBJ2-1; 9 bases are a match to TRBD1. V shed 5 bases and J 4 bases; nucleotides not matched to a gene: 6. In germline, CDR1 is SGHVS, CDR2 FQNEAQ. CDR3 length: 15 amino acids.

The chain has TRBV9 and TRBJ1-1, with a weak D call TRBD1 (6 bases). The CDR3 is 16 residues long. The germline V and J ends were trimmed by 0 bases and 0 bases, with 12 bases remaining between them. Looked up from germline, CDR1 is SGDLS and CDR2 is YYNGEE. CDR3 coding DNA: TGTGCCAGCAGCGTAGGTGGGGGCCAAATGAACACTGAAGCTTTCTTT. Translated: CASSVGGGQMNTEAFF.

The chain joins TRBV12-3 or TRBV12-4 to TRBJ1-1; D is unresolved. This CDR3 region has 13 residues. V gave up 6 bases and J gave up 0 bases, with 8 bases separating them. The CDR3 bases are TGTGCCAGCAGCCCTCATTTGAACACTGAAGCTTTCTTT. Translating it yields CASSPHLNTEAFF.

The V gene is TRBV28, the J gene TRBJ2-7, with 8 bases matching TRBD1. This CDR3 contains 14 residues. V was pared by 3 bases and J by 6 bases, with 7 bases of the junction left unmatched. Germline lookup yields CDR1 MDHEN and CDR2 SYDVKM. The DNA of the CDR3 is TGTGCCAGCAGTTTTGGACAGGGTGTGGGCGAGCAGTACTTC. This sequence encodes CASSFGQGVGEQYF.

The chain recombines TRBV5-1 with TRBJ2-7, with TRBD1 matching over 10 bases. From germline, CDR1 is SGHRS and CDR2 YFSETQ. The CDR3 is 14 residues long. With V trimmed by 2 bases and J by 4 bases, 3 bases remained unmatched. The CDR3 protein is CASSFGTGVYEQYF. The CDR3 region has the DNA TGCGCCAGCAGCTTCGGGACAGGGGTTTACGAGCAGTACTTC.

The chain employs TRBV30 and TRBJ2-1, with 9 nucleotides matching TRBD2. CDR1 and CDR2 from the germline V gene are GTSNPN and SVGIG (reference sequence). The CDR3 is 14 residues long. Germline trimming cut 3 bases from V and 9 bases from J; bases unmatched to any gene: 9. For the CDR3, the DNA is TGTGCCTGGAGCGGGCCTAGCGGGACGGGTGAGCAGTTCTTC. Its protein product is CAWSGPSGTGEQFF.

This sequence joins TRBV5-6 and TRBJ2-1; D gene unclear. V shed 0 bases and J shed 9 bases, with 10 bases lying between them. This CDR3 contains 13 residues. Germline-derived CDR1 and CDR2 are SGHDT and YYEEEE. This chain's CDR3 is CASSLVPTGEQFF. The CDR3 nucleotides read TGTGCCAGCAGCTTGGTCCCCACCGGTGAGCAGTTCTTC.